This T cell receptor (beta chain) originates from a study of blood T cell repertoires in COVID-19. Per the original data handling: Amplified reference gene primers provided the basis for estimating nucleated cell counts. Clones were sequenced by immunoSEQ multiplex PCR, and TCRdb holds only the in-frame ones, with some missing. Clonal size and the V and J genes are those of that table, whereas D and trimming came from the DNA. The repertoire consists of 190,000 or so clones, with approximately 87% occurring once and the leading ten covering approximately 0.88%. Germline values: CDR1 MGHDK, CDR2 SYGVNS. This CDR3 has 14 amino acids. V lost 4 bases and J lost 2; bases outside the gene matches: 3. This clone is a singleton in its sample.

Sequencing was performed on peripheral blood. J is TRBJ2-5 and V is TRBV25-1, with 8 positions matching TRBD1. The source of this sequence is a woman younger than 35 who had recovered from COVID-19. CDR3 nucleotide sequence: TGTGCCAGCAGTGTGGACAGGGATCAAGAGACCCAGTACTTC. Translating gives CASSVDRDQETQYF.